What follows are 30 T cell receptor beta chains derived from one specimen sequenced in a study of OX40 agonist ivuxolimab in advanced cancers. Sequencing used immunoSEQ multiplex PCR; TCRdb keeps in-frame clones, though not all of them. The sample consists of around 55,000 clones, about 89% of them appearing once. The source material was CD4+ or CD8+ T cells sorted from blood, sampled in a trial of the OX40 agonist ivuxolimab. The receptors derive from an adult with an advanced solid tumor such as melanoma, head and neck, liver or kidney cancer.

This chain links TRBV6-1 with TRBJ1-1; no firm D call. Deletions cut 6 bases from V and 3 bases from J, with 11 bases between. The CDR3 has 13 amino acids. The germline gives CDR1 MNHNS, CDR2 SASEGT. The DNA of the CDR3 is TGTGCCAGCAGACTGGGGAGGTACACTGAAGCTTTCTTT. Its protein product is CASRLGRYTEAFF.

The gene calls are TRBV11-2 and TRBJ2-7, with D maybe TRBD2 (5 bases). Per the germline V gene, CDR1 is SGHAT and CDR2 is FQNNGV. This CDR3 contains 13 residues. The V end lost 5 bases, the J end lost 5 bases, and 13 bases lay between the germline ends. CDR3: CASSPRVWDEQYF. The CDR3 region has the DNA TGTGCCAGCAGCCCGAGGGTGTGGGACGAGCAGTACTTC.

This chain connects TRBV6-5 to TRBJ2-2; D might be TRBD2 (5 bases). Trimming removed 5 bases at V and 8 bases at J, with 6 bases between. Germline CDR1 is MNHEY and CDR2 is SVGAGI. CDR3 length: 11 residues. This CDR3 reads CASSIAGELFF. The CDR3, as DNA: TGTGCCAGCAGTATAGCGGGGGAGCTGTTTTTT.

This chain links TRBV9 with TRBJ2-1; D unclear. Germline V lookup: CDR1 SGDLS, CDR2 YYNGEE. The CDR3 runs to 14 residues. Trimming took off 4 bases at V and 9 bases at J, with 17 bases between the two ends. In DNA form, the CDR3 reads TGTGCCAGCAGCTCGGGCCAAATTAGAGGTGAGCAGTTCTTC. Protein: CASSSGQIRGEQFF. The complete variable domain, with remaining parts taken from reference TRBV9 and TRBJ2-1, reads DSGVTQTPKHLITATGQRVTLRCSPRSGDLSVYWYQQSLDQGLQFLIQYYNGEERAKGNILERFSAQQFPDLHSELNLSSLELGDSALYFCASSSGQIRGEQFFGPGTRLTVL.

The chain combines TRBV25-1 with TRBJ2-1, with 7 bases identical to TRBD2. The CDR3 extends over 14 amino acids. Per germline, CDR1 MGHDK and CDR2 SYGVNS. V lost 4 bases to trimming and J lost 1 base; unmatched junction nucleotides: 1. CDR3 amino acids: CASSAAGSYNEQFF. In nucleotides, the CDR3 is TGTGCCAGCAGTGCAGCGGGATCCTACAATGAGCAGTTCTTC.

The chain links TRBV27 to TRBJ2-5, with no clear D. Judging by the DNA end, TRBJ2-7 fits better; the J call may be wrong. The CDR3 sequence is 14 residues long. Looked up from germline, CDR1 is MNHEY and CDR2 is SMNVEV (reference sequence). CDR3 DNA: TGTGCCAGCAGTGCCAAACTTAGGTACTACGAGCAGTACTTC. This encodes CASSAKLRYYEQYF.

V is TRBV5-1 and J is TRBJ2-1; unclear D gene. The V gene lost 0 bases and the J gene lost 3 bases, with 16 bases spanning the gap. The CDR3 is made up of 17 amino acids. CDR1 and CDR2 from the germline V gene are SGHRS and YFSETQ. The CDR3 coding sequence is TGCGCCAGCAGCTTGGCCGGTTCGAGGAACATCTACAATGAGCAGTTCTTC. It is translated as CASSLAGSRNIYNEQFF.

The CDR3 here is CASSLLAQSSYNEQFF. Here the CDR3 DNA reads TGTGCCAGCAGCCTACTAGCCCAGAGCTCCTACAATGAGCAGTTCTTC. The chain is built from TRBV28 and TRBJ2-1; TRBD2 is a possible D gene (6 bases). Per the germline V gene, CDR1 is MDHEN and CDR2 is SYDVKM. The CDR3 extends over 16 amino acids. The V gene lost 6 bases and the J gene lost 0 bases, with 15 bases spanning the gap.

V is TRBV2 and J is TRBJ1-1, with a weak D call TRBD1 (5 bases). Looked up from germline, CDR1 is SNHLY and CDR2 is FYNNEI. The CDR3 has 14 amino acids. V was trimmed by 4 bases and J by 5 bases, leaving 14 bases between them. The CDR3 DNA follows: TGTGCCAGCAGTGCAGGGCGCTTGACAACTGAAGCTTTCTTT. Amino acid sequence: CASSAGRLTTEAFF.

This rearrangement joins TRBV4-2 to TRBJ2-5; D gene unclear. The tail of the sequence fits TRBJ2-7 better, so the J call may be wrong. The V gene's germline CDR1 is LGHNA and CDR2 YNFKEQ. CDR3 length: 13 residues. The chain's CDR3 is CASSQRPIYEQYF. The CDR3 coding sequence is TGTGCCAGCAGCCAAAGACCTATTTACGAGCAGTACTTC.

With respect to this clone: This sample includes further DNA sequences coding for the same CDR3. The V call is TRBV28, the J call TRBJ2-7; D gene uncertain. The CDR3 runs 11 residues. Germline V gene sequence: CDR1 MDHEN, CDR2 SYDVKM. V was shortened by 5 bases and J by 2 bases, with 4 bases between the two germline ends. The CDR3 DNA follows: TGTGCCAGCAGTCCAGCCTACGAGCAGTACTTC. Amino acid sequence: CASSPAYEQYF.

This rearrangement joins TRBV7-9 to TRBJ2-1; 10 bases line up with TRBD1. The junction had 7 bases not matched to a gene; V was cut back by 5 bases and J by 6 bases. The CDR3 is made up of 15 amino acids. In germline, CDR1 is SEHNR, CDR2 FQNEAQ (reference sequence). CDR3 DNA: TGTGCCAGCAGCGGCCGGGACAGGGGAAGCAATGAGCAGTTCTTC. Its translation: CASSGRDRGSNEQFF.

V and J are TRBV11-2 and TRBJ1-2; D gene ambiguous. The ends were cut back, 1 base at V and 2 bases at J, with 5 bases in the middle. Germline CDR1 reads SGHAT; CDR2 reads FQNNGV. The CDR3 runs to 13 residues. CDR3 coding DNA: TGTGCCAGCAGCTTAGGGGGAAACTATGGCTACACCTTC. Its protein product is CASSLGGNYGYTF.

The CDR3 coding sequence is TGTGCCAGCACAGCAGGGAACTATGGCTACACCTTC. Its translation is CASTAGNYGYTF. The V gene is TRBV25-1, the J gene TRBJ1-2; D might be TRBD1 (5 bases). Germline CDR1 is MGHDK and CDR2 is SYGVNS. V lost 7 bases, J lost 2 bases, and 8 bases lay in between. CDR3 length: 12 amino acids.

This clone was seen many times. This chain connects TRBV7-3 to TRBJ2-3; the D is unclear. Germline V CDR1 and CDR2: SGHTA, FQGTGA. V lost 5 bases, J lost 1 base, and 7 bases lay in between. CDR3 size: 13 residues. DNA of the CDR3: TGTGCCAGCAGCCCAGAGCGCACAGATACGCAGTATTTT. Protein: CASSPERTDTQYF.

The V and J genes are TRBV7-9 and TRBJ2-2; D not certain. This CDR3 region has 15 residues. V shed 5 bases and J shed 0 bases, with 10 bases lying between them. Germline V gene data show CDR1 as SEHNR and CDR2 as FQNEAQ (reference sequence). The CDR3 coding sequence is TGTGCCAGCAGCGTGGCGGTCGCGAACACCGGGGAGCTGTTTTTT. It codes for CASSVAVANTGELFF.

This chain joins TRBV4-2 and TRBJ2-1; perhaps TRBD1 as D (5 bases). Per the germline V gene, CDR1 is LGHNA and CDR2 is YNFKEQ. The V end was cut by 0 bases, the J end by 2 bases, with 8 bases between. CDR3 length: 15 amino acids. The CDR3 DNA reads TGTGCCAGCAGCCAAGAAGGGGATCCCTACAATGAGCAGTTCTTC. Translation: CASSQEGDPYNEQFF.

The V gene is TRBV7-9, the J gene TRBJ1-1; D gene unclear. V shed 5 bases and J shed 2 bases, with 12 bases lying between them. CDR1 is SEHNR, CDR2 FQNEAQ, per germline (reference sequence). This CDR3 spans 14 amino acids. The CDR3 nucleotides read TGTGCCAGCAGCCGTATCATGACTAACACTGAAGCTTTCTTT. It translates to CASSRIMTNTEAFF.

The chain links TRBV28 to TRBJ2-1; D perhaps matches TRBD2 (6 bases). Germline CDR1 reads MDHEN; CDR2 reads SYDVKM. V was trimmed by 5 bases and J by 15 bases, leaving 17 bases between them. The CDR3 spans 12 residues. The CDR3 DNA is TGTGCCAGCAGTGTGGGGGGTCCGGTATGGTTCTTC. It yields the protein CASSVGGPVWFF.

The chain combines TRBV18 with TRBJ2-1, with D tentatively TRBD1 (5 bases). Germline CDR1 KGHSH, CDR2 LQKENI. V was trimmed by 11 bases and J by 5 bases, leaving 16 bases between them. This CDR3 comprises 13 residues. Written as DNA, the CDR3 is TGTGCCGGAAGGGGAAAATTGGACAATGAGCAGTTCTTC. Amino acid sequence: CAGRGKLDNEQFF.

V is TRBV2 and J is TRBJ1-6; D remains unclear. This CDR3 has 15 residues. The germline CDR1 and CDR2 sequences are SNHLY and FYNNEI. Deletions cut 7 bases from V and 3 bases from J, with 13 bases between. This CDR3 is CASNDRSRYNSPLHF. CDR3 in DNA: TGTGCCAGCAACGACCGGTCGCGCTATAATTCACCCCTCCACTTT.

The chain's CDR3 is CASSSRGDTQYF. The CDR3 DNA follows: TGTGCCAGCAGCTCCCGGGGAGATACGCAGTATTTT. The chain has TRBV13 and TRBJ2-3, with D possibly TRBD2 on 5 matching bases. This CDR3 contains 12 residues. CDR1 is PRHDT and CDR2 is FYEKMQ in the germline V gene (reference sequence). V was trimmed by 4 bases and J by 5 bases, leaving 7 bases between them.

The V call is TRBV6-1, the J call TRBJ1-1; tentatively, D is TRBD1 (6 bases). Trimming left V 2 bases short and J 1 base short, with 17 bases between. The CDR3 covers 17 residues. Germline CDR1 is MNHNS and CDR2 is SASEGT. The CDR3 loop reads CASSEFLIRDTNTEAFF. The CDR3, as DNA: TGTGCCAGCAGTGAATTCTTGATAAGGGACACGAACACTGAAGCTTTCTTT.

The chain carries TRBV25-1 and TRBJ2-1, with D unresolved. The germline CDR1 and CDR2 sequences are MGHDK and SYGVNS. Trimming took off 2 bases at V and 10 bases at J, with 9 bases between the two ends. This CDR3 is built from 12 residues. CDR3 region: CASSEADREQFF. As DNA, the CDR3 is TGTGCCAGCAGTGAAGCGGACCGAGAGCAGTTCTTC.

This clone was recorded at least ten times. Other DNA variants within this sample encode the same CDR3. The CDR3 loop reads CASSRTEANTEAFF. The CDR3 DNA sequence: TGTGCCAGCAGCCGAACGGAAGCGAACACTGAAGCTTTCTTT. This chain joins TRBV6-1 and TRBJ1-1; D gene ambiguous. Per the germline V gene, CDR1 is MNHNS and CDR2 is SASEGT. The CDR3 runs to 14 residues. Trimming took 6 bases from V and 1 from J, leaving 12 bases between them.

The rearrangement uses TRBV5-1 and TRBJ2-1; TRBD2 matches at 10 bases. There are 15 residues in the CDR3. Losses at the gene ends were 0 bases for V and 4 bases for J; bases not matched to a gene: 1. Germline V gene data show CDR1 as SGHRS and CDR2 as YFSETQ. The CDR3 coding sequence is TGCGCCAGCAGCTTGGGGACTAGCGGTTACAATGAGCAGTTCTTC. Its protein is CASSLGTSGYNEQFF.

Details on this clone: This sample also contains other DNA sequences that code for the same CDR3. The V call is TRBV7-9, the J call TRBJ1-1; D is unclear. CDR1 is SEHNR, CDR2 FQNEAQ, per germline (reference sequence). This CDR3 has 12 residues. The V end was cut by 5 bases, the J end by 5 bases, with 9 bases between. The CDR3 spells CASSPGGTEAFF. CDR3 bases: TGTGCCAGCAGCCCTGGAGGGACTGAAGCTTTCTTT.

CDR3 loop: CATSRGSLAGVKNIQYF. Here the CDR3 DNA reads TGTGCCACCAGCAGGGGCTCTCTAGCGGGAGTCAAAAACATTCAGTACTTC. J is TRBJ2-4 and V is TRBV15; 10 bases are shared with TRBD2. After removal of 3 bases from V and 3 bases from J, the junction contained 8 bases not matched to a gene. The CDR3 covers 17 residues. Germline V lookup: CDR1 LNHNV, CDR2 YYDKDF (reference sequence).

The rearrangement joins TRBV7-9 to TRBJ1-2; a possible D gene is TRBD1 (6 bases). The germline CDR1 and CDR2 sequences are SEHNR and FQNEAQ (reference sequence). This CDR3 has 13 residues. V was pared by 3 bases and J by 4 bases, with 9 bases between. The CDR3 DNA is TGTGCCAGCAGCTTCCCGGACAGCTATGGCTACACCTTC. Translating gives CASSFPDSYGYTF.

The V call is TRBV27, the J call TRBJ2-7; the match to TRBD2 covers 9 bases. CDR3 length equals 16 residues. The germline V gene encodes CDR1 MNHEY and CDR2 SMNVEV (reference sequence). V dropped 0 bases and J dropped 1; count of bases not matched to a gene: 4. Here the CDR3 reads CASSLSSSGVSYEQYF. Written as DNA, the CDR3 is TGTGCCAGCAGTTTATCGTCTAGCGGGGTTTCCTACGAGCAGTACTTC.